Reported below is one TCR beta chain. Its antigen is not identified. The data belong to a study of blood T cells in healthy people across ages. Study-wide results and limits: Diversity was higher, and naive CD4+ cells more numerous, in long-lived donors than in aged donors. Conclusively comparing naive with antigen-experienced cells was impossible with unsorted PBMCs. As naive T cell percentage varied, TCR beta diversity correlated strongly with it.

The V gene's germline CDR1 is SQVTM and CDR2 ANQGSEA. V dropped 7 bases and J dropped 3 bases, with 17 bases sitting between them. The CDR3 is 14 residues long. Primed by a sample-barcoded 5' primer and a J-beta primer mix, a second PCR proceeded for roughly 6 to 12 cycles. Each cDNA molecule, via a template-switch adaptor with 12 random nucleotides, was tagged. TCRdb recomputed calls from the 5' RACE reads with MiXCR, one row per CDR3 protein. The sample includes about 320,000 distinct CDR3 sequences, 25% to 30% seen only once; the top ten take over 25%. The TCR comes from a woman aged 65 to 85 in good health. The sample was blood. V is TRBV29-1 and J is TRBJ2-3; D gene uncertain. CDR3 protein: CSADLASVTDTQYF. In nucleotides, the CDR3 is TGCAGCGCTGACCTGGCTAGTGTTACAGATACGCAGTATTTT.